The clone carrying this TCR beta chain was found a few times. The antigen is unknown. The sample belongs to a study of cytomegalovirus exposure and HLA in healthy donors. Whole-study findings and limits: Researchers counted around 170 TCR beta chains as cytomegalovirus-associated.

J was trimmed by 0 bases and V by 8 bases; bases with no gene match: 6. CDR1 is GTSNPN, CDR2 SVGIG, per germline (reference sequence). The CDR3 runs to 14 residues. In the PCR, 60 Vbeta and 13 Jbeta primers were used. Some clones are missing from TCRdb's copy, which holds only in-frame ones; the method was immunoSEQ multiplex PCR. This sample has some 81,000 clones, with 60% to 75% found just once. The J gene is TRBJ2-2, the V gene TRBV30, with 7 bases aligning to TRBD1. This TCR was recovered from a woman in her thirties or forties in good health and CMV-seropositive. Source material: PBMCs. CDR3 nucleotide sequence: TGTGCCGCGGACAGGCGATCGAACACCGGGGAGCTGTTTTTT. Protein sequence: CAADRRSNTGELFF. The entire variable domain, with the rest obtained from reference TRBV30 and TRBJ2-2, is as follows: SQTIHQWPATLVQPVGSPLSLECTVEGTSNPNLYWYRQAAGRGLQLLFYSVGIGQISSEVPQNLSASRPQDRQFILSSKKLLLSDSGFYLCAADRRSNTGELFFGEGSRLTVL.